These 31 T cell receptor beta chains came from one sample sequenced in a study of T cell responses to AZD1222 COVID-19 vaccine. Repertoires were generated with immunoSEQ multiplex PCR, while TCRdb's copy carries only in-frame clones and drops some. The table has under 200,000 clones, 91% seen once. Sequences were derived from peripheral blood, sampled on day 0 of AZD1222 vaccination. These TCRs come from an adult in good health.

The CDR3, as DNA: TGTGCCAGCAGTGAGGGCCGAAAAAACATTCAGTACTTC. Protein product: CASSEGRKNIQYF. The V gene is TRBV2, the J gene TRBJ2-4; D is ambiguous. The CDR3 is made up of 13 amino acids. Trimming left V 3 bases short and J 4 bases short, with 7 bases between. The germline gives CDR1 SNHLY, CDR2 FYNNEI.

This clone has a single count. The genes are TRBV27 and TRBJ2-3; D may be TRBD1 or TRBD2 (5 bases each). Trimming removed 2 bases at V and 4 bases at J, with 10 bases between. From germline, CDR1 is MNHEY and CDR2 SMNVEV (reference sequence). The CDR3 is 14 residues long. CDR3 sequence (DNA): TGTGCCAGCAGTTTAGGTCGAGGGGCAGATACGCAGTATTTT. Its protein is CASSLGRGADTQYF.

The chain couples TRBV19 to TRBJ1-4, with D possibly TRBD1 on 5 matching bases. The CDR3 has 11 residues. V was shortened by 11 bases and J by 7 bases, with 11 bases between the two germline ends. The germline gives CDR1 LNHDA, CDR2 SQIVND (reference sequence). The CDR3 loop reads CASRVGEKLFF. CDR3 nucleotide sequence: TGTGCCTCCAGGGTCGGTGAAAAACTGTTTTTT.

The gene calls are TRBV28 and TRBJ2-7, with D perhaps given as TRBD1 or TRBD2 (6 bases each). This CDR3 is built from 14 residues. The germline V gene has CDR1 MDHEN and CDR2 SYDVKM. V lost 7 bases to trimming and J lost 0 bases, with 13 bases between them. The CDR3 DNA is TGTGCCAGCACAGGGGACGGGAGCTCCTACGAGCAGTACTTC. Translated: CASTGDGSSYEQYF.

The V gene is TRBV28, the J gene TRBJ1-2; the match to TRBD1 covers 8 bases. This CDR3 is built from 12 residues. CDR1 is MDHEN and CDR2 is SYDVKM in the germline V gene. Trimming took 6 bases from V and 10 from J; bases not matched to a gene: 7. The CDR3 loop is CASSLRTGYYTF. CDR3 DNA sequence: TGTGCCAGCAGCCTGAGGACAGGGTACTACACCTTC.

For the CDR3, the DNA is TGTGCCAGCAGCTCCCTGGACCCCACGGAGGCGCAGTATTTT. Its protein is CASSSLDPTEAQYF. The J gene is TRBJ2-3, the V gene TRBV5-4; tentatively, D is TRBD2 (5 bases). This CDR3 is built from 14 residues. Germline V gives CDR1 SGHNT, CDR2 YYREEE (reference sequence). V dropped 3 bases and J dropped 10 bases, with 18 bases sitting between them.

This rearrangement joins TRBV5-1 to TRBJ2-5, with 8 bases identical to TRBD2. The CDR3 totals 15 residues. Germline CDR1 is SGHRS and CDR2 is YFSETQ. The V and J ends lost 1 base and 1 base, in that order; junction bases with no gene match: 3. The CDR3 region has the DNA TGCGCCAGCAGCTTGCAGCGGGGGCCCCAAGAGACCCAGTACTTC. Its protein product is CASSLQRGPQETQYF.

The genes are TRBV30 and TRBJ2-6; D possibly corresponds to TRBD1 (6 bases). The CDR3 is 16 residues long. Germline values: CDR1 GTSNPN, CDR2 SVGIG (reference sequence). Trimming stripped 4 bases from V and 2 bases from J, with 15 bases between. CDR3 bases: TGTGCCTGGACAGGGGCTGTCTTTCCTGGGGCCAACGTCCTGACTTTC. It yields the protein CAWTGAVFPGANVLTF.

The chain has TRBV11-2 and TRBJ1-1, with D unresolved. Germline CDR1 reads SGHAT; CDR2 reads FQNNGV. This CDR3 is built from 14 residues. Trimming shortened V by 4 bases and J by 4 bases, and 13 bases separated the two germline ends. CDR3 sequence reads: CASSSQARLTEAFF. The CDR3, as DNA: TGTGCCAGCAGCTCGCAGGCCAGACTCACTGAAGCTTTCTTT.

The chain recombines TRBV4-3 with TRBJ1-1; no clear D. V shed 0 bases and J shed 4 bases, with 12 bases lying between them. The CDR3 runs to 15 residues. Germline assignment: CDR1 LGHNA and CDR2 YSLEER. Here the CDR3 reads CASSQDHIRITEAFF. The CDR3 nucleotides read TGCGCCAGCAGCCAAGACCACATCCGTATCACTGAAGCTTTCTTT.

The chain carries TRBV11-2 and TRBJ1-4, with a possible D match to TRBD1 (6 bases). V lost 2 bases and J lost 5, with 12 bases in between. CDR3 length: 15 amino acids. Per the germline V gene, CDR1 is SGHAT and CDR2 is FQNNGV. CDR3 region: CASSLPQGINEKLFF. The CDR3 DNA reads TGTGCCAGCAGCTTACCCCAGGGGATCAATGAAAAACTGTTTTTT. Supplemented by reference TRBV11-2 and TRBJ1-4, the full variable domain reads EAGVAQSPRYKIIEKRQSVAFWCNPISGHATLYWYQQILGQGPKLLIQFQNNGVVDDSQLPKDRFSAERLKGVDSTLKIQPAKLEDSAVYLCASSLPQGINEKLFFGSGTQLSVL.

V gene TRBV9 combines with J gene TRBJ2-3; 12 bases fit TRBD2. V was pared by 6 bases and J by 5 bases, with 7 bases of the junction left unmatched. This CDR3 region has 15 residues. From germline, CDR1 is SGDLS and CDR2 YYNGEE. Here the CDR3 DNA reads TGTGCCAGCAACAAACTAGCGGGGGGCGTAGATACGCAGTATTTT. This sequence encodes CASNKLAGGVDTQYF.

This clone was picked up one time. The chain uses TRBV5-5 and TRBJ2-1, with TRBD2 matching over 13 bases. The CDR3 length is 17 residues. The V gene's germline CDR1 is SGHKS and CDR2 YYEKEE (reference sequence). The V and J ends lost 2 bases and 6 bases, in that order; junction bases with no gene match: 8. Here the CDR3 DNA reads TGTGCCAGCAGCTTAGGACTAGCGGGAGTTATTCGCAATGAGCAGTTCTTC. This translates into CASSLGLAGVIRNEQFF.

This clone was seen only a few times. This chain links TRBV18 with TRBJ1-5; no reliable D call. This CDR3 spans 13 amino acids. The germline gives CDR1 KGHSH, CDR2 LQKENI. Trimming took off 3 bases at V and 9 bases at J, with 12 bases between the two ends. CDR3 DNA sequence: TGTGCCAGCTCACCCCTTCCTAAGGGGCCCCAGCATTTT. Translating it yields CASSPLPKGPQHF.

The chain is built from TRBV24-1 and TRBJ2-1; 8 bases fit TRBD1. With V trimmed by 1 base and J by 7 bases, 5 bases remained unmatched. This CDR3 is 15 amino acids long. Germline V gene sequence: CDR1 KGHDR, CDR2 SFDVKD. The CDR3 DNA sequence: TGTGCCACCAGTGATTTCGGACAGGGTAGGAATGAGCAGTTCTTC. This translates into CATSDFGQGRNEQFF.

CDR3 loop: CASSSTGSGELFF. The CDR3 region has the DNA TGTGCCAGCAGCTCCACAGGGTCCGGGGAGCTGTTTTTT. This rearrangement joins TRBV7-3 to TRBJ2-2, with a possible D match to TRBD1 (6 bases). CDR1 is SGHTA, CDR2 FQGTGA, per germline. V lost 4 bases to trimming and J lost 6 bases, with 9 bases between them. This CDR3 contains 13 residues.

V is TRBV5-4 and J is TRBJ1-1, with D unclear. Germline assignment: CDR1 SGHNT and CDR2 YYREEE (reference sequence). Trimming took off 1 base at V and 3 bases at J, with 13 bases between the two ends. This CDR3 comprises 15 residues. The DNA for the CDR3 is TGTGCCAGCAGCTTGATCGCGGCAGCGCACACTGAAGCTTTCTTT. Amino acids: CASSLIAAAHTEAFF.

This sequence joins TRBV28 and TRBJ2-2; 9 bases match TRBD2. V dropped 6 bases and J dropped 4; count of bases not matched to a gene: 12. Germline CDR1 is MDHEN and CDR2 is SYDVKM. The CDR3 covers 17 residues. The CDR3 sequence: CASRVGGREISTGELFF. CDR3 bases: TGTGCCAGCAGAGTAGGCGGGAGGGAGATCAGCACCGGGGAGCTGTTTTTT. The full variable domain, in which reference TRBV28 and TRBJ2-2 provide the parts outside the CDR3, is DVKVTQSSRYLVKRTGEKVFLECVQDMDHENMFWYRQDPGLGLRLIYFSYDVKMKEKGDIPEGYSVSREKKERFSLILESASTNQTSMYLCASRVGGREISTGELFFGEGSRLTVL.

The table lists this clone with a few counts. J is TRBJ2-1 and V is TRBV20-1; TRBD2 matches at 7 bases. This CDR3 comprises 13 residues. V lost 3 bases and J lost 7; bases outside the gene matches: 6. CDR1 is DFQATT, CDR2 SNEGSKA, per germline (reference sequence). The CDR3 spells CSASGGGSNEQFF. The CDR3 DNA reads TGCAGTGCTAGTGGGGGGGGTTCTAATGAGCAGTTCTTC.

The chain recombines TRBV5-6 with TRBJ2-3; 9 bases agree with TRBD2. CDR1 SGHDT and CDR2 YYEEEE come from the germline V gene. The length of the CDR3 is 15 residues. Germline trimming cut 3 bases from V and 2 bases from J; bases unmatched to any gene: 4. This chain's CDR3 is CASSSSGAYTDTQYF. As DNA, the CDR3 is TGTGCCAGCAGCTCTAGCGGGGCTTACACAGATACGCAGTATTTT.

This clone was detected only a few times. The V gene is TRBV7-2, the J gene TRBJ1-5, with a possible D match to TRBD1 (6 bases). Trimming stripped 5 bases from V and 0 bases from J, with 11 bases between. The CDR3 is 15 amino acids. Germline V gene data show CDR1 as SGHTA and CDR2 as FQGNSA. The CDR3 is CASSKGQNSNQPQHF. The CDR3 coding sequence is TGTGCCAGCAGCAAAGGACAGAATAGCAATCAGCCCCAGCATTTT. Variable domain in full (rest from reference TRBV7-2 and TRBJ1-5): GAGVSQSPSNKVTEKGKDVELRCDPISGHTALYWYRQSLGQGLEFLIYFQGNSAPDKSGLPSDRFSAERTGGSVSTLTIQRTQQEDSAVYLCASSKGQNSNQPQHFGDGTRLSIL.

The chain uses TRBV15 and TRBJ2-5; unclear D gene. The CDR3 extends over 12 amino acids. The germline gives CDR1 LNHNV, CDR2 YYDKDF (reference sequence). Between the trimmed V and J ends, which lost 4 bases and 0 bases, there was a span of 3 bases. Here the CDR3 reads CATSMDQETQYF. The CDR3 region has the DNA TGTGCCACCAGCATGGACCAAGAGACCCAGTACTTC.

The genes are TRBV11-2 and TRBJ1-5, with unresolved D. CDR3 size: 14 residues. Germline V CDR1 and CDR2: SGHAT, FQNNGV. V lost 1 base, J lost 4 bases, and 8 bases lay in between. CDR3 nucleotide sequence: TGTGCCAGCAGCTTAGTTGCGGAGAATCAGCCCCAGCATTTT. Its translation is CASSLVAENQPQHF.

The chain is built from TRBV2 and TRBJ1-5; D is ambiguous. The V end was cut by 6 bases, the J end by 4 bases, with 10 bases between. The CDR3 has 13 amino acids. CDR1 is SNHLY and CDR2 is FYNNEI in the germline V gene. The CDR3 protein is CASRWTENQPQHF. For the CDR3, the DNA is TGTGCCAGCAGGTGGACGGAAAATCAGCCCCAGCATTTT.

This rearrangement joins TRBV2 to TRBJ2-5, with D hard to call. V shed 2 bases and J shed 5 bases, with 3 bases lying between them. The CDR3 length is 11 residues. The germline V gene has CDR1 SNHLY and CDR2 FYNNEI. Written as DNA, the CDR3 is TGTGCCAGCAGTGAAAGGGAGACCCAGTACTTC. It encodes CASSERETQYF.

This clone was found once. The chain carries TRBV6-2 or TRBV6-3 and TRBJ2-5; TRBD2 matches 8 bases. CDR1 MNHEY and CDR2 SVGEGT come from the germline V gene. This CDR3 spans 16 amino acids. Losses at the gene ends were 6 bases for V and 8 bases for J; bases not matched to a gene: 17. CDR3 region: CASSPVRGVKPRTQYF. CDR3 DNA sequence: TGTGCCAGCAGCCCTGTGCGGGGGGTGAAGCCAAGAACCCAGTACTTC.

The chain recombines TRBV6-1 with TRBJ1-1; D may be TRBD1 (5 bases). The germline V gene has CDR1 MNHNS and CDR2 SASEGT. The CDR3 runs to 15 residues. V was pared by 7 bases and J by 1 base, with 16 bases between. The CDR3: CASTSPGQGNTEAFF. In DNA, the CDR3 is TGTGCCAGCACCTCCCCGGGGCAGGGGAACACTGAAGCTTTCTTT.

This clone has a handful of counts. Other DNA sequences in the same sample also yield this CDR3. The V gene is TRBV28, the J gene TRBJ1-4, with a possible D match to TRBD1 (5 bases). The CDR3 runs 15 residues. The V gene lost 5 bases and the J gene lost 0 bases, with 10 bases spanning the gap. Per germline, CDR1 MDHEN and CDR2 SYDVKM. CDR3 nucleotide sequence: TGTGCCAGCAGTCCCCCGACAGCAACTAATGAAAAACTGTTTTTT. It specifies CASSPPTATNEKLFF.

The rearrangement uses TRBV18 and TRBJ1-1; D is ambiguous. CDR1 and CDR2 from the germline V gene are KGHSH and LQKENI. The CDR3 extends over 13 amino acids. V was shortened by 4 bases and J by 0 bases, with 6 bases between the two germline ends. The CDR3 loop is CASSQAVNTEAFF. As DNA, the CDR3 is TGTGCCAGCTCACAGGCGGTGAACACTGAAGCTTTCTTT.

The rearrangement uses TRBV7-2 and TRBJ2-7; D unclear. The CDR3 is 14 amino acids. V shed 5 bases and J shed 5 bases, with 16 bases lying between them. Germline assignment: CDR1 SGHTA and CDR2 FQGNSA. The CDR3, as DNA: TGTGCCAGCAGCCGCAGTAATAGACGAGACGAGCAGTACTTC. It codes for CASSRSNRRDEQYF.

The chain combines TRBV19 with TRBJ2-1; perhaps TRBD2 as D (7 bases). Trimming pared 5 bases from V and 4 bases from J, leaving 21 bases between. Per germline, CDR1 LNHDA and CDR2 SQIVND (reference sequence). The CDR3 is made up of 17 amino acids. CDR3 nucleotide sequence: TGTGCCAGTAGTGTCCCCGAGGGGGGAGGGCCATACAATGAGCAGTTCTTC. This gives the protein CASSVPEGGGPYNEQFF.